Listed here are 8 T cell receptor beta chains from one sample, sequenced in a study of human T cells and chemical hapten exposure. A single record per CDR3 protein comes from TCRdb applying MiXCR to the RACE reads. The sample records tens of thousands of distinct CDR3 sequences, approximately 8.6% being singletons. The sample's time point: healthy volunteer bleed at 6 weeks. Total RNA extraction was carried out from unfractionated whole blood. The sample comprised whole blood. All receptors come from a male donor in good health. Some clones in this sample may be carry-over from other donors' samples.

This clonotype was seen a handful of times. The chain recombines TRBV3-1 with TRBJ1-2; unclear D gene. This CDR3 has 13 residues. Germline V gives CDR1 LGHDT, CDR2 YNNKEL (reference sequence). Trimming pared 0 bases from V and 5 bases from J, leaving 7 bases between. The CDR3 sequence: CASSQETVYGYTF. The CDR3, as DNA: TGTGCCAGCAGCCAAGAAACAGTTTATGGCTACACCTTC.

A single count supports this clonotype. The J gene is TRBJ1-5, the V gene TRBV7-8; 9 bases align to TRBD1. This CDR3 is 16 amino acids long. Germline values: CDR1 SGHVS, CDR2 FQNEAQ. V lost 4 bases, J lost 3 bases, and 7 bases stayed unmatched. CDR3 DNA sequence: TGTGCCAGCAGCTCGGCCGGGACAGGGATCAATCAGCCCCAGCATTTT. Protein: CASSSAGTGINQPQHF.

The CDR3: CASSFGTGGVSLSTNEKLFF. CDR3 coding DNA: TGCGCCAGCAGCTTTGGGACAGGGGGCGTTTCCCTATCAACTAATGAAAAACTGTTTTTT. This chain uses TRBV5-1 with TRBJ1-4; TRBD1 matches at 12 bases. The CDR3 runs to 20 residues. Germline CDR1 and CDR2: SGHRS and YFSETQ. Germline trimming cut 2 bases from V and 0 bases from J; bases unmatched to any gene: 11.

The rearrangement links TRBV12-3 or TRBV12-4 to TRBJ1-5; 9 nucleotides agree with TRBD1. CDR3 length: 13 amino acids. V lost 6 bases, J lost 5 bases, and 2 bases stayed unmatched. CDR3 in DNA: TGTGCCAGCAGATGGACAGGGGATCAGCCCCAGCATTTT. Translated: CASRWTGDQPQHF.

The table lists this clonotype with a few counts. A read error may account for a junction end that differs from germline. The chain is built from TRBV11-2 and TRBJ1-2; D possibly corresponds to TRBD1 (5 bases). Looked up from germline, CDR1 is SGHAT and CDR2 is FQNNGV. This CDR3 region has 16 residues. The CDR3 is CASSWGGIPTTTAYAF. The CDR3, as DNA: TGTGCCAGCAGCTGGGGGGGGATACCTACTACTACCGCCTACGCCTTC.

There are many counts of this clonotype. The rearrangement links TRBV6-1 to TRBJ1-5; tentatively, D is TRBD1 (5 bases). V was trimmed by 8 bases and J by 6 bases, leaving 14 bases between them. Per germline, CDR1 MNHNS and CDR2 SASEGT. There are 13 residues in the CDR3. CDR3 in amino acids: CASRGGGSQPQHF. In DNA form, the CDR3 reads TGTGCCAGCCGTGGGGGGGGATCTCAGCCCCAGCATTTT.

This clonotype was detected only a few times. V and J are TRBV7-2 and TRBJ2-7; D unclear. V dropped 5 bases and J dropped 7 bases, with 18 bases sitting between them. This CDR3 contains 14 residues. CDR1 is SGHTA and CDR2 is FQGNSA in the germline V gene. CDR3 residues: CASSPPVSSREQYF. The CDR3, as DNA: TGTGCCAGCAGCCCCCCGGTTAGCTCGAGGGAGCAGTACTTC.

This clonotype came up a few times. This chain uses TRBV12-5 with TRBJ2-1; no definite D call. CDR3 size: 12 residues. The V gene lost 5 bases and the J gene lost 5 bases, with 7 bases spanning the gap. The germline gives CDR1 LGHNT, CDR2 FRNRAP. The CDR3 loop reads CASGRNDNEQFF. CDR3 in DNA: TGTGCTAGTGGTAGGAACGACAATGAGCAGTTCTTC.